The 31 T cell receptor beta chains listed next were all sequenced from one sample in a study of memory CD4+ T cells and cytomegalovirus serostatus. Single viable CD3+CD4+CD8-CD45RO+ cells were sorted as the memory CD4+ T cells. Clones were sequenced by immunoSEQ multiplex PCR, and TCRdb holds only the in-frame ones, with some missing. The sample has roughly 64,000 clones, 70% to 80% seen once; the top ten hold nearly 0.9%. The source material was memory CD4+ T cells from blood. The source is an adult in good health and CMV-seronegative.

V is TRBV5-1 and J is TRBJ1-2, with D uncertain. Germline values: CDR1 SGHRS, CDR2 YFSETQ. There are 14 residues in the CDR3. V was clipped by 0 bases and J by 1 base, with 7 bases between them. CDR3 DNA: TGCGCCAGCAGCTTGGCCGACATTAACTATGGCTACACCTTC. Translated, it gives CASSLADINYGYTF.

The chain uses TRBV10-1 and TRBJ2-3; 7 bases fit TRBD1. Germline trimming cut 3 bases from V and 2 bases from J; bases unmatched to any gene: 5. Germline CDR1 is WNHNN and CDR2 is SYGVQD (reference sequence). The CDR3 covers 15 residues. Written as DNA, the CDR3 is TGCGCCAGCAGTGAACCGGGACAGTCCACAGATACGCAGTATTTT. Amino acid sequence: CASSEPGQSTDTQYF.

The CDR3 protein is CSALRGHEQYF. DNA for the CDR3: TGCAGTGCCCTCCGGGGACACGAGCAGTACTTC. This chain uses TRBV20-1 with TRBJ2-7; D tentatively reads TRBD1 or TRBD2 (5 bases each). The CDR3 is made up of 11 amino acids. Germline-derived CDR1 and CDR2 are DFQATT and SNEGSKA (reference sequence). V was trimmed by 6 bases and J by 5 bases, leaving 11 bases between them.

This chain joins TRBV10-2 and TRBJ2-3, with D hard to call. The CDR3 loop spans 13 amino acids. Germline CDR1 is WSHSY and CDR2 is SAAADI. V shed 5 bases and J shed 5 bases, with 11 bases lying between them. The CDR3 region is CASSITGIDTQYF. In DNA, the CDR3 is TGCGCCAGCAGTATAACGGGCATAGATACGCAGTATTTT.

This clone occurred once. V and J are TRBV7-3 and TRBJ1-1, with D perhaps matching TRBD1 (5 bases). Germline V gives CDR1 SGHTA, CDR2 FQGTGA. V gave up 6 bases and J gave up 4 bases, with 18 bases separating them. The CDR3 runs 15 residues. For the CDR3, the DNA is TGTGCCAGCAGTCAACCGTGGGGGGGACGCACTGAAGCTTTCTTT. It yields the protein CASSQPWGGRTEAFF.

V usage is TRBV30 and J usage is TRBJ2-3; 8 nucleotides agree with TRBD2. Germline V gene data show CDR1 as GTSNPN and CDR2 as SVGIG (reference sequence). CDR3 length: 21 amino acids. With V trimmed by 1 base and J by 0 bases, 21 bases remained unmatched. CDR3 coding DNA: TGTGCCTGGAGTGGGGGAGAACGTCTATATGGACTAGCTTCTAGCACAGATACGCAGTATTTT. Translating gives CAWSGGERLYGLASSTDTQYF.

This chain uses TRBV27 with TRBJ2-7, with unresolved D. The CDR3 runs 14 residues. Germline CDR1 MNHEY, CDR2 SMNVEV (reference sequence). Trimming cost V 7 bases and J 0 bases, with 13 bases left between them. For the CDR3, the DNA is TGTGCCAGCATGTCAGAGGCCCTCTCCTACGAGCAGTACTTC. This sequence encodes CASMSEALSYEQYF.

This rearrangement joins TRBV27 to TRBJ1-3, with a possible D match to TRBD1 (5 bases). Trimming left V 0 bases short and J 4 bases short, with 10 bases between. The CDR3 length is 15 residues. Germline V CDR1 and CDR2: MNHEY, SMNVEV (reference sequence). This CDR3 reads CASSLSAGMGNTIYF. Written as DNA, the CDR3 is TGTGCCAGCAGTTTATCGGCAGGGATGGGAAACACCATATATTTT.

The chain is built from TRBV7-2 and TRBJ1-5, with a tentative D call TRBD1 (5 bases). Germline V lookup: CDR1 SGHTA, CDR2 FQGNSA. The CDR3 has 13 amino acids. Trimming left V 3 bases short and J 6 bases short, with 9 bases between. The CDR3 is CASSLSGGQPQHF. CDR3 sequence (DNA): TGTGCCAGCAGCTTGTCGGGGGGTCAGCCCCAGCATTTT. Looking up the rest from reference TRBV7-2 and TRBJ1-5 gives the full variable domain: GAGVSQSPSNKVTEKGKDVELRCDPISGHTALYWYRQSLGQGLEFLIYFQGNSAPDKSGLPSDRFSAERTGGSVSTLTIQRTQQEDSAVYLCASSLSGGQPQHFGDGTRLSIL.

V gene TRBV5-1 combines with J gene TRBJ1-5; D uncertain. Germline CDR1 SGHRS, CDR2 YFSETQ. There are 16 residues in the CDR3. V was cut by 0 bases and J by 0 bases, with 10 bases left in between. DNA for the CDR3: TGCGCCAGCAGCTTGGGCCCAACAGATAGCAATCAGCCCCAGCATTTT. Protein product: CASSLGPTDSNQPQHF.

To note about this clone: Additional DNA sequences in this sample encode the identical CDR3. The chain is built from TRBV28 and TRBJ1-5; D is uncertain. CDR1 and CDR2 from the germline V gene are MDHEN and SYDVKM. The CDR3 length is 13 residues. Trimming took off 5 bases at V and 1 base at J, with 6 bases between the two ends. The CDR3: CASSPDSNQPQHF. The CDR3 DNA follows: TGTGCCAGCAGTCCTGACAGCAATCAGCCCCAGCATTTT.

This chain joins TRBV5-4 and TRBJ1-1; 8 bases map to TRBD1. CDR3 length: 15 residues. Trimming cost V 3 bases and J 3 bases; bases outside gene matches: 7. CDR1 is SGHNT and CDR2 is YYREEE in the germline V gene (reference sequence). The CDR3 sequence is CASSSQRQGHTEAFF. Written as DNA, the CDR3 is TGTGCCAGCAGCTCGCAAAGACAGGGGCACACTGAAGCTTTCTTT.

In this sample, this clone turned up a few times. The rearrangement links TRBV27 to TRBJ1-6, with a tentative D call TRBD1 (5 bases). Trimming cost V 1 base and J 0 bases, with 10 bases left between them. Germline V gives CDR1 MNHEY, CDR2 SMNVEV (reference sequence). The CDR3 loop spans 17 amino acids. The CDR3 DNA reads TGTGCCAGCAGTTTATATCCAGACAGCTCCTATAATTCACCCCTCCACTTT. Translation gives CASSLYPDSSYNSPLHF.

V usage is TRBV18 and J usage is TRBJ2-7; D might be TRBD1 or TRBD2, each matching 6 bases. Germline-derived CDR1 and CDR2 are KGHSH and LQKENI. The CDR3 is made up of 14 amino acids. V dropped 8 bases and J dropped 2 bases, with 16 bases sitting between them. Here the CDR3 reads CASEGGRSPYEQYF. DNA of the CDR3: TGTGCCAGCGAGGGGGGCAGATCGCCCTACGAGCAGTACTTC.

V is TRBV4-1 and J is TRBJ1-1; no clear D gene. The length of the CDR3 is 18 residues. V was trimmed by 4 bases and J by 2 bases, leaving 23 bases between them. Germline lookup yields CDR1 MGHRA and CDR2 YSYEKL. This CDR3 reads CASSRTNQGWATNTEAFF. CDR3 bases: TGCGCCAGCAGCCGCACAAATCAAGGTTGGGCAACCAACACTGAAGCTTTCTTT.

The V call is TRBV7-9, the J call TRBJ2-3; possibly TRBD1 for D (6 bases). The germline CDR1 and CDR2 sequences are SEHNR and FQNEAQ (reference sequence). This CDR3 has 14 residues. The V end was cut by 2 bases, the J end by 3 bases, with 9 bases between. CDR3 coding DNA: TGTGCCAGCAGCTTAAACGACAGGACAGATACGCAGTATTTT. This translates into CASSLNDRTDTQYF.

The chain uses TRBV25-1 and TRBJ2-1; a possible D gene is TRBD1 (6 bases). V shed 2 bases and J shed 7 bases, with 6 bases lying between them. Germline lookup yields CDR1 MGHDK and CDR2 SYGVNS. The CDR3 loop spans 12 amino acids. DNA for the CDR3: TGTGCCAGCAGTGAAACAGGGAATGAGCAGTTCTTC. Translated, it gives CASSETGNEQFF.

This clone was seen just once. The chain carries TRBV7-2 and TRBJ2-1; 12 bases fit TRBD2. V gave up 2 bases and J gave up 7 bases; unmatched junction bases: 6. The length of the CDR3 is 16 residues. Germline CDR1 is SGHTA and CDR2 is FQGNSA. The DNA for the CDR3 is TGTGCCAGCAGCTTATACTTCGGGACTAGCGGGAATGAGCAGTTCTTC. It translates to CASSLYFGTSGNEQFF. Supplemented by reference TRBV7-2 and TRBJ2-1, the full variable domain reads GAGVSQSPSNKVTEKGKDVELRCDPISGHTALYWYRQSLGQGLEFLIYFQGNSAPDKSGLPSDRFSAERTGGSVSTLTIQRTQQEDSAVYLCASSLYFGTSGNEQFFGPGTRLTVL.

This clone was recorded a few times. The V gene is TRBV2, the J gene TRBJ2-3; a weak D match, TRBD1 (7 bases). Per germline, CDR1 SNHLY and CDR2 FYNNEI. The CDR3 is 14 residues long. V lost 6 bases and J 2 bases, leaving 12 bases between the germline ends. This CDR3 reads CASRRDRHTDTQYF. DNA of the CDR3: TGTGCCAGCAGGCGGGACAGACACACAGATACGCAGTATTTT. The full variable domain, completed using reference TRBV2 and TRBJ2-3, is EPEVTQTPSHQVTQMGQEVILRCVPISNHLYFYWYRQILGQKVEFLVSFYNNEISEKSEIFDDQFSVERPDGSNFTLKIRSTKLEDSAMYFCASRRDRHTDTQYFGPGTRLTVL.

V usage is TRBV19 and J usage is TRBJ2-4; 9 nucleotides align to TRBD1. Trimming at V came to 8 bases and at J to 11 bases, leaving 10 bases not matched to a gene. This CDR3 comprises 13 residues. In germline, CDR1 is LNHDA, CDR2 SQIVND (reference sequence). The CDR3 loop is CASSPGQGLFQYF. The CDR3 DNA reads TGTGCCAGTTCCCCGGGACAGGGCTTGTTTCAGTACTTC.

The V and J genes are TRBV20-1 and TRBJ1-2; no firm D call. Trimming removed 6 bases at V and 7 bases at J, with 12 bases between. Germline V lookup: CDR1 DFQATT, CDR2 SNEGSKA (reference sequence). The CDR3 consists of 11 residues. The CDR3 loop is CSAAEGSGYTF. The CDR3 nucleotides read TGCAGTGCCGCCGAAGGGTCTGGCTACACCTTC.

This chain links TRBV5-1 with TRBJ2-5; D gene ambiguous. Germline CDR1 SGHRS, CDR2 YFSETQ. This CDR3 spans 17 amino acids. V shed 1 base and J shed 2 bases, with 18 bases lying between them. Here the CDR3 DNA reads TGCGCCAGCAGCTTGTCGATCAGGACCTTAGGGCAAGAGACCCAGTACTTC. Protein product: CASSLSIRTLGQETQYF. Looking up the rest from reference TRBV5-1 and TRBJ2-5 gives the full variable domain: KAGVTQTPRYLIKTRGQQVTLSCSPISGHRSVSWYQQTPGQGLQFLFEYFSETQRNKGNFPGRFSGRQFSNSRSEMNVSTLELGDSALYLCASSLSIRTLGQETQYFGPGTRLLVL.

This clone was picked up one time. The CDR3 loop is CASSQKDSNQPQHF. CDR3 nucleotides: TGTGCCAGTAGTCAAAAAGATAGCAATCAGCCCCAGCATTTT. The chain is built from TRBV19 and TRBJ1-5; D is unclear. V was trimmed by 5 bases and J by 0 bases, leaving 8 bases between them. Germline V lookup: CDR1 LNHDA, CDR2 SQIVND (reference sequence). The CDR3 has 14 amino acids.

The V call is TRBV29-1, the J call TRBJ2-5; D not certain. Germline CDR1 SQVTM, CDR2 ANQGSEA. This CDR3 region has 12 residues. Between the trimmed V and J ends, which lost 5 bases and 5 bases, there was a span of 12 bases. The chain's CDR3 is CSVTPVRETQYF. CDR3 DNA sequence: TGCAGCGTTACCCCTGTTCGGGAGACCCAGTACTTC.

This clone was detected only a few times. The chain recombines TRBV5-8 with TRBJ2-7, with TRBD1 matching 8 bases. With V trimmed by 4 bases and J by 3 bases, 3 bases remained unmatched. In germline, CDR1 is SGHTS, CDR2 YDEGEE. There are 13 residues in the CDR3. The CDR3 DNA sequence: TGTGCCAGCAGCAGGACAGGGAACTACGAGCAGTACTTC. This gives the protein CASSRTGNYEQYF.

The gene calls are TRBV5-1 and TRBJ2-1, with 7 positions matching TRBD1. CDR3 length: 16 residues. Looked up from germline, CDR1 is SGHRS and CDR2 is YFSETQ. The ends lost 4 bases at V and 8 bases at J; junction bases unmatched: 15. The CDR3 loop is CASSQAVQGVFDEQFF. The CDR3 DNA is TGCGCCAGCAGCCAGGCAGTGCAGGGGGTATTCGATGAGCAGTTCTTC.

The chain is built from TRBV18 and TRBJ1-5; 8 bases match TRBD1. This CDR3 region has 13 residues. Germline CDR1 reads KGHSH; CDR2 reads LQKENI. V shed 5 bases, J shed 13 bases, and the junction held 10 bases outside the gene matches. CDR3 in amino acids: CASSSDGQGLQHF. The CDR3 DNA follows: TGTGCCAGCTCATCCGACGGACAGGGACTTCAGCATTTT.

The V gene is TRBV6-6, the J gene TRBJ2-7; 14 bases agree with TRBD2. Germline CDR1 reads MNHNY; CDR2 reads SVGAGI (reference sequence). The ends lost 6 bases at V and 3 bases at J; junction bases unmatched: 4. The CDR3 is 15 residues long. CDR3 in DNA: TGTGCCAGCAGAAGCGGGACTAGCGGGAGCTACGAGCAGTACTTC. Encoded protein: CASRSGTSGSYEQYF.

The gene calls are TRBV30 and TRBJ1-5; 7 bases align to TRBD1. The CDR3 totals 13 residues. Looked up from germline, CDR1 is GTSNPN and CDR2 is SVGIG (reference sequence). The V gene end was trimmed by 5 bases and the J gene end by 7 bases; junction bases not matched to a gene: 8. The DNA for the CDR3 is TGTGCCTGGGGAAGACAGGGCGTACAGCCCCAGCATTTT. Its protein is CAWGRQGVQPQHF.

The rearrangement joins TRBV25-1 to TRBJ2-3; 10 bases line up with TRBD2. Germline CDR1 and CDR2: MGHDK and SYGVNS. V gave up 6 bases and J gave up 6 bases; unmatched junction bases: 15. CDR3 size: 17 residues. CDR3 bases: TGTGCCAGCAGCCTTCTAGCGGGAGTAGGGTCCGGCGATACGCAGTATTTT. Encoded protein: CASSLLAGVGSGDTQYF.

This clone was detected once. The chain uses TRBV28 and TRBJ1-2; D remains unclear. Between the trimmed V and J ends, which lost 2 bases and 0 bases, there was a span of 13 bases. The CDR3 consists of 16 residues. Looked up from germline, CDR1 is MDHEN and CDR2 is SYDVKM. The CDR3 loop is CASSLVRTTANYGYTF. For the CDR3, the DNA is TGTGCCAGCAGTTTAGTCAGAACTACAGCTAACTATGGCTACACCTTC.